These T cell receptor beta chains were read from a single sample in a study of blood T cell repertoires in COVID-19. The protocol was immunoSEQ multiplex PCR, while the TCRdb copy is restricted to in-frame clones and leaves out a portion. The repertoire consists of about 62,000 clones, with about nine tenths occurring once and the leading ten covering roughly 1.4%. Sequencing was performed on peripheral blood. These receptors all stem from a woman at least 80 years old with acute or convalescent COVID-19. The conserved cysteine and the conserved F or W are not part of the CDR3 here. Clone size is not always given. Where it is, it says once, few, many or a class for expanded clones.

V: TRBV19; size: NA; length: 11; CDR3: ASSISRVYGYT
V: TRBV9; size: NA; length: 14; CDR3: ATDDRGLEINTEAF
V: TRBV3-1/TRBV3-2; size: NA; length: 11; CDR3: ASSPSENQPQH
V: TRBV7-3; size: NA; length: 17; CDR3: ASSLGTGGTTIQSYEQY
V: TRBV7-2; size: NA; length: 13; CDR3: ASSLSPGMNTEAF
V: TRBV7-9; size: NA; length: 14; CDR3: ASRAKLGQGSYEQY
V: TRBV3-1/TRBV3-2; size: NA; length: 16; CDR3: ASRGLVWGTANTGELF
V: TRBV10-2; size: NA; length: 12; CDR3: ASSADRVKDTQY
V: TRBV18; size: NA; length: 12; CDR3: ASSLAGSGNTIY
V: TRBV30; size: NA; length: 9; CDR3: AWSLAGAQY
V: TRBV2; size: once; length: 14; CDR3: ASSEGPTGGTYEQY